One and the same sample provided the 24 T cell receptor beta chains below, sequenced in a study of blood T cell repertoires in COVID-19. The protocol was immunoSEQ multiplex PCR, while the TCRdb copy is restricted to in-frame clones and leaves out a portion. The table records roughly 130,000 clones, about four fifths of them present only once. The sample taken for sequencing was peripheral blood. The source of these receptors is a man aged 30-40 years with COVID-19, enrolled during active disease.

The rearrangement links TRBV9 to TRBJ2-7; 10 positions agree with TRBD2. CDR3 length equals 15 residues. After removal of 0 bases from V and 7 bases from J, the junction contained 7 bases not matched to a gene. Germline V gives CDR1 SGDLS, CDR2 YYNGEE. The CDR3 DNA reads as TGTGCCAGCAGCGTAGAAACTAGCGGGGCCGGGGAGCAGTACTTC. The encoded protein is CASSVETSGAGEQYF.

The V call is TRBV28, the J call TRBJ1-3; no reliable D call. Germline V CDR1 and CDR2: MDHEN, SYDVKM. The CDR3 extends over 14 amino acids. V was cut by 11 bases and J by 0 bases, with 14 bases left in between. CDR3 bases: TGTGCCGAGAGAACAGTCTACTCTGGAAACACCATATATTTT. Translation gives CAERTVYSGNTIYF.

This sequence joins TRBV5-8 and TRBJ1-2, with 7 bases aligning to TRBD1. Germline CDR1 and CDR2: SGHTS and YDEGEE. The CDR3 contains 15 residues. V lost 2 bases and J lost 0; bases outside the gene matches: 4. CDR3 region: CASSLQGIANYGYTF. The CDR3 DNA follows: TGTGCCAGCAGCTTACAGGGGATAGCTAACTATGGCTACACCTTC.

This chain links TRBV28 with TRBJ2-7; D is possibly TRBD1 (5 bases). V lost 1 base and J 5 bases, leaving 9 bases between the germline ends. CDR3 length: 13 amino acids. The germline gives CDR1 MDHEN, CDR2 SYDVKM. In nucleotides, the CDR3 is TGTGCCAGCAGTTTATCCAGGGTCCACGAGCAGTACTTC. Protein sequence: CASSLSRVHEQYF.

This clone was recorded many times. The rearrangement joins TRBV15 to TRBJ1-5, with D hard to call. The germline gives CDR1 LNHNV, CDR2 YYDKDF (reference sequence). This CDR3 comprises 13 residues. The V end was cut by 0 bases, the J end by 6 bases, with 6 bases between. For the CDR3, the DNA is TGTGCCACCAGCAGAGATCGGGGTCAGCCCCAGCATTTT. Residues: CATSRDRGQPQHF.

The rearrangement uses TRBV6-5 and TRBJ2-1; D not certain. Germline V gene lookup returns CDR1 MNHEY and CDR2 SVGAGI. The V end was cut by 4 bases, the J end by 3 bases, with 7 bases between. The CDR3 has 13 amino acids. The CDR3 region has the DNA TGTGCCAGCAGTTCTGCGCGCTACAATGAGCAGTTCTTC. It specifies CASSSARYNEQFF.

V and J are TRBV5-6 and TRBJ2-2; TRBD1 might be the D (6 bases). Germline CDR1 reads SGHDT; CDR2 reads YYEEEE. The CDR3 is 18 residues long. The V end was cut by 2 bases, the J end by 1 base, with 18 bases between. The CDR3 region has the DNA TGTGCCAGCAGCTTATACGGTCGGGACATAAGGAACACCGGGGAGCTGTTTTTT. Protein sequence: CASSLYGRDIRNTGELFF.

This clone has at least ten counts. This rearrangement joins TRBV2 to TRBJ2-7; 10 nucleotides align to TRBD2. V gave up 5 bases and J gave up 3 bases; unmatched junction bases: 13. The CDR3 loop spans 17 amino acids. CDR1 and CDR2 (germline): SNHLY, FYNNEI. CDR3 sequence (DNA): TGTGCCAGCAGTTGGGGGGCTAGCGGGAGTGCCCACTACGAGCAGTACTTC. It is translated as CASSWGASGSAHYEQYF.

This rearrangement joins TRBV6-5 to TRBJ2-7; 7 positions agree with TRBD2. The V and J ends lost 3 bases and 5 bases, in that order; junction bases with no gene match: 7. Germline V gene data show CDR1 as MNHEY and CDR2 as SVGAGI. The CDR3 sequence is 14 residues long. The DNA for the CDR3 is TGTGCCAGCAGTTATGCGGGAGTTTCTAACGAGCAGTACTTC. Its protein product is CASSYAGVSNEQYF.

This chain joins TRBV28 and TRBJ2-1; possible D gene TRBD2, 5 bases. V dropped 7 bases and J dropped 0 bases, with 13 bases sitting between them. Germline V lookup: CDR1 MDHEN, CDR2 SYDVKM. This CDR3 comprises 15 residues. This chain's CDR3 is CASNPPGSSYNEQFF. CDR3 coding DNA: TGTGCCAGCAACCCGCCGGGGAGCTCCTACAATGAGCAGTTCTTC. Together with reference TRBV28 and TRBJ2-1, the CDR3 gives the full variable domain: DVKVTQSSRYLVKRTGEKVFLECVQDMDHENMFWYRQDPGLGLRLIYFSYDVKMKEKGDIPEGYSVSREKKERFSLILESASTNQTSMYLCASNPPGSSYNEQFFGPGTRLTVL.

The chain links TRBV5-4 to TRBJ2-7; 7 nucleotides match TRBD1. This CDR3 is 14 amino acids long. The V gene end was trimmed by 3 bases and the J gene end by 5 bases; junction bases not matched to a gene: 8. Germline CDR1 reads SGHNT; CDR2 reads YYREEE (reference sequence). CDR3 bases: TGTGCCAGCAGCTCCTTCGACAGGGTACACGAGCAGTACTTC. This sequence encodes CASSSFDRVHEQYF.

This chain joins TRBV28 and TRBJ2-3; 8 bases line up with TRBD2. J lost 6 bases, V lost 7 bases, and 12 bases had no gene match. Germline CDR1 and CDR2: MDHEN and SYDVKM. CDR3 length: 15 residues. CDR3 nucleotide sequence: TGTGCCAGCACCCGCCGTAGCGGGGTACGGGATACGCAGTATTTT. Translating it yields CASTRRSGVRDTQYF.

The CDR3 spells CASKTGPYNEQFF. In DNA, the CDR3 is TGTGCCAGCAAAACAGGGCCTTACAATGAGCAGTTCTTC. This chain connects TRBV6-5 to TRBJ2-1, with D perhaps matching TRBD1 (6 bases). V lost 7 bases and J 4 bases, leaving 11 bases between the germline ends. CDR1 is MNHEY and CDR2 is SVGAGI in the germline V gene. This CDR3 comprises 13 residues.

In its sample, this clone was seen once. V is TRBV9 and J is TRBJ1-1; 7 bases map to TRBD1. The CDR3 is 17 residues long. In germline, CDR1 is SGDLS, CDR2 YYNGEE. Germline trimming cut 5 bases from V and 2 bases from J; bases unmatched to any gene: 15. CDR3 nucleotides: TGTGCCAGCAGTAGAGTACTTCCCGGGACAGCTAACACTGAAGCTTTCTTT. Translation gives CASSRVLPGTANTEAFF.

This clone occurred once. The chain is built from TRBV30 and TRBJ1-5; D is undetermined. Per germline, CDR1 GTSNPN and CDR2 SVGIG (reference sequence). Trimming took off 3 bases at V and 6 bases at J, with 12 bases between the two ends. The CDR3 is 13 residues long. Here the CDR3 reads CAWSSESGQPQHF. Written as DNA, the CDR3 is TGTGCCTGGAGCTCAGAAAGCGGTCAGCCCCAGCATTTT.

The rearrangement links TRBV19 to TRBJ1-1, with a possible D match to TRBD1 (6 bases). The V and J ends lost 6 bases and 7 bases respectively, with 15 bases between them. Germline values: CDR1 LNHDA, CDR2 SQIVND (reference sequence). The CDR3 covers 13 residues. The CDR3 coding sequence is TGTGCCAGTAGACCAACCGGGACACATGAAGCTTTCTTT. Protein: CASRPTGTHEAFF. Full variable domain (missing parts from reference TRBV19 and TRBJ1-1): DGGITQSPKYLFRKEGQNVTLSCEQNLNHDAMYWYRQDPGQGLRLIYYSQIVNDFQKGDIAEGYSVSREKKESFPLTVTSAQKNPTAFYLCASRPTGTHEAFFGQGTRLTVV.

The chain combines TRBV7-2 with TRBJ2-7, with 10 bases that match TRBD2. The germline V gene has CDR1 SGHTA and CDR2 FQGNSA. Unmatched junction bases numbered 1, after V lost 1 base and J lost 1 base. The CDR3 is 15 amino acids. CDR3 in DNA: TGTGCCAGCAGCTTAGGGGGACTAGCGTCCTACGAGCAGTACTTC. It is translated as CASSLGGLASYEQYF.

This clone was seen ten or more times. The chain is built from TRBV11-3 and TRBJ2-7; possible D gene TRBD1, 5 bases. CDR1 SGHNT and CDR2 YENEEA come from the germline V gene. V dropped 5 bases and J dropped 0 bases, with 11 bases sitting between them. The CDR3 is made up of 14 amino acids. For the CDR3, the DNA is TGTGCCAGCAGCCAGGGCCGCGGCTCCTACGAGCAGTACTTC. Encoded protein: CASSQGRGSYEQYF.

This rearrangement joins TRBV12-5 to TRBJ1-2; 7 positions agree with TRBD1. Trimming took 7 bases from V and 3 from J; bases not matched to a gene: 8. Germline V gives CDR1 LGHNT, CDR2 FRNRAP. This CDR3 is 14 amino acids long. CDR3 region: CASDSPGTDYGYTF. DNA for the CDR3: TGTGCTAGTGATTCACCCGGGACAGACTATGGCTACACCTTC.

The chain combines TRBV24-1 with TRBJ2-7, with TRBD1 matching over 9 bases. From germline, CDR1 is KGHDR and CDR2 SFDVKD. V lost 4 bases and J lost 6; bases outside the gene matches: 9. This CDR3 has 15 amino acids. CDR3 sequence: CATSDAGQGVFEQYF. DNA of the CDR3: TGTGCCACCAGTGACGCGGGACAGGGAGTCTTCGAGCAGTACTTC.

As DNA, the CDR3 is TGTGCCAGCACGCCGCGGAGCGGGAGTTACGAGCAGTACTTC. Its protein is CASTPRSGSYEQYF. V and J are TRBV6-5 and TRBJ2-7; TRBD2 matches at 8 bases. J was trimmed by 4 bases and V by 7 bases; bases with no gene match: 9. Looked up from germline, CDR1 is MNHEY and CDR2 is SVGAGI. This CDR3 region has 14 residues.

The V gene is TRBV28, the J gene TRBJ2-3; D might be TRBD1 (5 bases). The CDR3 contains 14 residues. Trimming took off 8 bases at V and 8 bases at J, with 20 bases between the two ends. Per germline, CDR1 MDHEN and CDR2 SYDVKM. In nucleotides, the CDR3 is TGTGCCAGCCGCCGCAGGGCCCAGTTGGGTACGCAGTATTTT. It specifies CASRRRAQLGTQYF.

J is TRBJ2-3 and V is TRBV29-1; TRBD2 aligns across 7 bases. The J segment lost 2 bases and the V segment lost 7 bases, leaving 6 bases of the junction unmatched. The CDR3 runs to 13 residues. Germline CDR1 is SQVTM and CDR2 is ANQGSEA. DNA of the CDR3: TGCAGCGCGAGGAGCGGGAACACAGATACGCAGTATTTT. Residues: CSARSGNTDTQYF.

The CDR3, as DNA: TGTGCCAGCAGCCGCGGGGGGCGGGAGGGCTACTCCTACGAGCAGTACTTC. Encoded protein: CASSRGGREGYSYEQYF. J is TRBJ2-7 and V is TRBV4-2, with 9 bases aligning to TRBD2. The CDR3 is made up of 17 amino acids. The germline gives CDR1 LGHNA, CDR2 YNFKEQ. Trimming cost V 4 bases and J 0 bases; bases outside gene matches: 10.